The rows below give T cell receptor beta chains drawn from one sample of a study of control samples from healthy donors and cancer patients. Clones were read by immunoSEQ multiplex PCR, and TCRdb kept only the in-frame ones, dropping some. The sample lists roughly 130,000 clones, approximately 90% occurring once. Input material: blood. The receptors shown here come from a man aged 50 or older in good health. The CDR3 runs from the conserved cysteine through the conserved F or W. The order of the fields is CDR3 length, J gene, clone size, D gene, V gene, CDR3 protein, CDR3 DNA. A D gene is named only where the DNA matches it firmly. Some rows mark clone size as missing; the rest say once, few, many or name a class of expanded clone.

length: 13
J: TRBJ1-2
size: -
D: TRBD1
V: TRBV6-5
CDR3: CASGDRTNYGYTF
DNA: TGTGCCAGCGGGGACAGGACTAACTATGGCTACACCTTC

length: 15
J: TRBJ2-7
size: -
D: -
V: TRBV5-4
CDR3: CASSLTGHGAYEQYF
DNA: TGTGCCAGCAGCTTGACCGGACATGGGGCTTACGAGCAGTACTTC

length: 17
J: TRBJ2-1
size: -
D: TRBD2
V: TRBV5-1
CDR3: CASSSTVLAGGLNEQFF
DNA: TGCGCCAGCAGCTCGACCGTATTAGCGGGGGGGCTGAATGAGCAGTTCTTC

length: 12
J: TRBJ2-1
size: -
D: -
V: TRBV28
CDR3: CASSLEYNEQFF
DNA: TGTGCCAGCAGTTTAGAGTACAATGAGCAGTTCTTC

length: 16
J: TRBJ2-3
size: -
D: TRBD1
V: TRBV19
CDR3: CASKIQQGAMPDTQYF
DNA: TGTGCCAGTAAAATACAACAGGGGGCGATGCCAGATACGCAGTATTTT

length: 17
J: TRBJ2-5
size: -
D: -
V: TRBV9
CDR3: CASTKTEYIGGKETQYF
DNA: TGTGCCAGCACCAAAACTGAGTACATAGGGGGGAAAGAGACCCAGTACTTC

length: 13
J: TRBJ1-2
size: once
D: TRBD1
V: TRBV30
CDR3: CAWGTGAYYGYTF
DNA: TGTGCCTGGGGGACAGGGGCTTACTATGGCTACACCTTC

length: 15
J: TRBJ1-3
size: -
D: -
V: TRBV9
CDR3: CASSVEGNSGNTIYF
DNA: TGTGCCAGCAGCGTAGAGGGGAACTCTGGAAACACCATATATTTT

length: 16
J: TRBJ2-7
size: -
D: TRBD2
V: TRBV6-1
CDR3: CASSDSWGGITYEQYF
DNA: TGTGCCAGCAGTGATTCATGGGGGGGGATTACCTACGAGCAGTACTTC

length: 16
J: TRBJ1-2
size: -
D: -
V: TRBV24-1
CDR3: CATSDGVGPINYGYTF
DNA: TGTGCCACCAGTGACGGAGTGGGACCCATTAACTATGGCTACACCTTC

length: 17
J: TRBJ1-6
size: -
D: -
V: TRBV28
CDR3: CASRSKKGSSYNSPLHF
DNA: TGTGCCAGCAGATCTAAAAAGGGGAGCTCCTATAATTCACCCCTCCACTTT

length: 14
J: TRBJ2-1
size: few
D: -
V: TRBV9
CDR3: CASSVDDDHNEQFF
DNA: TGTGCCAGCAGCGTCGACGACGATCACAATGAGCAGTTCTTC

length: 13
J: TRBJ1-5
size: -
D: -
V: TRBV7-8
CDR3: CASSLDEGQPQHF
DNA: TGTGCCAGCAGCTTAGATGAGGGGCAGCCCCAGCATTTT

length: 16
J: TRBJ1-1
size: -
D: -
V: TRBV9
CDR3: CASSVTPGLRDTEAFF
DNA: TGTGCCAGCAGCGTAACACCCGGCCTGAGGGACACTGAAGCTTTCTTT

length: 14
J: TRBJ2-7
size: -
D: -
V: TRBV5-1
CDR3: CASSFNSGSYEQYF
DNA: TGCGCCAGCAGCTTTAATTCGGGAAGCTACGAGCAGTACTTC

length: 15
J: TRBJ2-7
size: once
D: -
V: TRBV9
CDR3: CASSAAPGPNYEQYF
DNA: TGTGCCAGCAGCGCAGCTCCGGGACCGAACTACGAGCAGTACTTC

length: 16
J: TRBJ1-3
size: -
D: TRBD1
V: TRBV5-1
CDR3: CASSGTGVILGNTIYF
DNA: TGCGCCAGCTCCGGGACAGGGGTTATCCTTGGAAACACCATATATTTT

length: 15
J: TRBJ2-7
size: -
D: -
V: TRBV6-5
CDR3: CASSWGRLSSYEQYF
DNA: TGTGCCAGCAGCTGGGGACGGCTGAGCTCCTACGAGCAGTACTTC

length: 16
J: TRBJ2-3
size: -
D: TRBD2
V: TRBV9
CDR3: CASSSTSGGAADTQYF
DNA: TGTGCCAGCAGCTCCACTAGCGGGGGGGCCGCAGATACGCAGTATTTT

length: 15
J: TRBJ1-4
size: -
D: -
V: TRBV5-5
CDR3: CASSLGGGANEKLFF
DNA: TGTGCCAGCAGCTTGGGCGGCGGGGCTAATGAAAAACTGTTTTTT

length: 20
J: TRBJ2-4
size: -
D: -
V: TRBV19
CDR3: CASSIVDQKTDKLAKNIQYF
DNA: TGTGCCAGTAGTATCGTAGACCAGAAGACAGACAAACTAGCCAAAAACATTCAGTACTTC

length: 14
J: TRBJ1-1
size: -
D: TRBD1
V: TRBV10-3
CDR3: CAISDLTGGTEAFF
DNA: TGTGCCATCAGTGATCTGACAGGGGGCACTGAAGCTTTCTTT

length: 13
J: TRBJ2-7
size: -
D: TRBD1
V: TRBV16
CDR3: CASSHLTGSEQYF
DNA: TGTGCCAGCAGCCACCTGACAGGGAGTGAGCAGTACTTC

length: 16
J: TRBJ1-2
size: -
D: TRBD1
V: TRBV9
CDR3: CASSVEGQGAVGGYTF
DNA: TGTGCCAGCAGCGTGGAAGGACAGGGGGCGGTCGGTGGCTACACCTTC

length: 17
J: TRBJ2-1
size: -
D: -
V: TRBV19
CDR3: CASSIDREDLGLGEQFF
DNA: TGTGCCAGTAGTATAGATCGAGAGGACTTAGGCTTAGGTGAGCAGTTCTTC

length: 13
J: TRBJ2-5
size: -
D: -
V: TRBV28
CDR3: CASSFRTEETQYF
DNA: TGTGCCAGCAGTTTTCGGACAGAAGAGACCCAGTACTTC

length: 14
J: TRBJ1-6
size: -
D: TRBD1
V: TRBV18
CDR3: CASSPGTGGSPLHF
DNA: TGTGCCAGCTCACCCGGGACAGGGGGTTCACCCCTCCACTTT

length: 17
J: TRBJ2-2
size: -
D: -
V: TRBV27
CDR3: CASSFQKTGTFSGELFF
DNA: TGTGCCAGCAGTTTTCAAAAAACCGGGACTTTTAGCGGGGAGCTGTTTTTT

length: 14
J: TRBJ1-2
size: -
D: TRBD1
V: TRBV5-8
CDR3: CASSLRTGIYGYTF
DNA: TGTGCCAGCAGCTTACGGACAGGGATCTATGGCTACACCTTC

length: 17
J: TRBJ2-3
size: -
D: -
V: TRBV21-1
CDR3: CASSKNQDGGRTDTQYF
DNA: TGTGCCAGCAGCAAAAATCAGGACGGGGGGAGAACAGATACGCAGTATTTT

length: 17
J: TRBJ2-1
size: once
D: -
V: TRBV9
CDR3: CASSVSDGVSSYNEQFF
DNA: TGTGCCAGCAGCGTAAGTGATGGGGTAAGCTCCTACAATGAGCAGTTCTTC